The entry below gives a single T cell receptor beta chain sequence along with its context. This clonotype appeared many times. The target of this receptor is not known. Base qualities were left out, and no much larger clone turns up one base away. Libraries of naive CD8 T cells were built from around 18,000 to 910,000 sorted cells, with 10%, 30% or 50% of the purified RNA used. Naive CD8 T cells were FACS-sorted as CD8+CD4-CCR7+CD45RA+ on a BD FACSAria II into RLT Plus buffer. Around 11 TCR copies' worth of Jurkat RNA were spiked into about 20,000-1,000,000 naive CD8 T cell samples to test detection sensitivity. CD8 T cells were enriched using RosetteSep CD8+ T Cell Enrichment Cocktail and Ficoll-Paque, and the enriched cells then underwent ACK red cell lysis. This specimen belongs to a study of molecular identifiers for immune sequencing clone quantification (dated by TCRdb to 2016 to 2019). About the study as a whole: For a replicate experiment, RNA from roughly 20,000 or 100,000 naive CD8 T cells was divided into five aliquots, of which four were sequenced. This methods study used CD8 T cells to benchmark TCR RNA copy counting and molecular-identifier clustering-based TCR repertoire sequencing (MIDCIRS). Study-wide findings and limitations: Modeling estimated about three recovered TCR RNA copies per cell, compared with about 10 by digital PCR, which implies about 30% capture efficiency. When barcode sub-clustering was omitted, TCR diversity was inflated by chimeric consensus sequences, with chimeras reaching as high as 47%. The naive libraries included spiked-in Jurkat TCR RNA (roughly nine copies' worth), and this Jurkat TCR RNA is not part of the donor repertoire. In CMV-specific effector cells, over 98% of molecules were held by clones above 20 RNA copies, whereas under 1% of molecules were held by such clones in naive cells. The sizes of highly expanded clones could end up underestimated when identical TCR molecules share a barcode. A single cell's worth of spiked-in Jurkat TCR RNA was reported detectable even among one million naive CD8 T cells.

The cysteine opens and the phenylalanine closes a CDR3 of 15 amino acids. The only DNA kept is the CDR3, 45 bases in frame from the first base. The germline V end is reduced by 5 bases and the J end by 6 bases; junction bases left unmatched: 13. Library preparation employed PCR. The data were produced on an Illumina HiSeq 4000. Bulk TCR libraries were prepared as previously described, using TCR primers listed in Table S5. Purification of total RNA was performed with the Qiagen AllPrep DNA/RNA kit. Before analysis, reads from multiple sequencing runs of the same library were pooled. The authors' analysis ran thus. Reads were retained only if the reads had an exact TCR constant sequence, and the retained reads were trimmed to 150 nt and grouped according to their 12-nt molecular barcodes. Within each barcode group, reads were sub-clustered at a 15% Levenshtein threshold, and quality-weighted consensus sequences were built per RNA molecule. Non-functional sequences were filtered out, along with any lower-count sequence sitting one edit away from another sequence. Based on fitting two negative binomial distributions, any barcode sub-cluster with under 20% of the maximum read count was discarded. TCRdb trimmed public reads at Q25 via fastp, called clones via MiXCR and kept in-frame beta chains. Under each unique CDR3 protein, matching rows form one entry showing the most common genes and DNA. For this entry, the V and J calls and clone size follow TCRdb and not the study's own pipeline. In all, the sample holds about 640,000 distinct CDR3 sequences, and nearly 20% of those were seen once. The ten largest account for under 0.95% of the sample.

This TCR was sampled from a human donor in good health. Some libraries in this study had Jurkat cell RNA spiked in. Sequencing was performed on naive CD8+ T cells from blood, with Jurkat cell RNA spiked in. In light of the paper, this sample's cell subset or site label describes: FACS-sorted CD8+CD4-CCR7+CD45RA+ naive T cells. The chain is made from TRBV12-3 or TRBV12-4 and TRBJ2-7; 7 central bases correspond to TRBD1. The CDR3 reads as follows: CASSSYLGQPFEQYF. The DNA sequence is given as TGTGCCAGCAGTAGTTATTTGGGACAGCCCTTCGAGCAGTACTTC.